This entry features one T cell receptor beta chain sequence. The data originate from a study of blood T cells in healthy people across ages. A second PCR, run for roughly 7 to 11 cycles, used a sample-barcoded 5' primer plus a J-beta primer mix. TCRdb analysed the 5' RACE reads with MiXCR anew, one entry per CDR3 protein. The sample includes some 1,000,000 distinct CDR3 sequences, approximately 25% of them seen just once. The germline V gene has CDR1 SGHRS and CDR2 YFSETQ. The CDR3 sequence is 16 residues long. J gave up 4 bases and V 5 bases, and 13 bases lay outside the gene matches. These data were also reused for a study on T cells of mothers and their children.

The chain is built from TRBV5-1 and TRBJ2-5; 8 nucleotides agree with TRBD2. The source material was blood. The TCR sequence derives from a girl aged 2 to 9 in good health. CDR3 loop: CASRGIFSGAGETQYF. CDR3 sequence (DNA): TGCGCCAGCAGAGGAATCTTTAGCGGGGCGGGAGAGACCCAGTACTTC.